A single sample is the source of the 3 T cell receptor beta chains below, sequenced in a study of control samples from healthy donors and cancer patients. The protocol was immunoSEQ multiplex PCR, while the TCRdb copy is restricted to in-frame clones and leaves out a portion. The sample lists 120,000 or so clones, about 93% occurring once. Specimen: PBMCs. Source of these receptors: a man in his fifties or sixties with head and neck cancer.

J is TRBJ2-7 and V is TRBV18, with D maybe TRBD2 (5 bases). The CDR3 runs 13 residues. The V end lost 4 bases, the J end lost 2 bases, and 9 bases lay between the germline ends. Germline loops: CDR1 KGHSH, CDR2 LQKENI. The CDR3 DNA sequence: TGTGCCAGCTCACGTGAGGGCACCTACGAGCAGTACTTC. Translation: CASSREGTYEQYF.

The J gene is TRBJ2-5, the V gene TRBV11-2, with a weak D call TRBD1 (6 bases). The CDR3 has 14 residues. Trimming pared 10 bases from V and 1 base from J, leaving 16 bases between. Germline CDR1 reads SGHAT; CDR2 reads FQNNGV. The CDR3 spells CATQTGHSQETQYF. The CDR3 DNA follows: TGTGCCACCCAAACGGGACACTCCCAAGAGACCCAGTACTTC.

This clone is a singleton in its sample. V gene TRBV5-4 combines with J gene TRBJ2-7; weak D call: TRBD1 (5 bases). This CDR3 has 13 residues. Trimming removed 6 bases at V and 2 bases at J, with 12 bases between. Germline V gene sequence: CDR1 SGHNT, CDR2 YYREEE (reference sequence). This CDR3 is CASKLYRTYEQYF. The CDR3 region has the DNA TGTGCCAGCAAACTCTACAGGACCTACGAGCAGTACTTC.